Only a few counts were recorded for the clone carrying this TCR beta chain. Its target is unknown. These data belong to a study of blood T cells in healthy people across ages. General study points: Long-lived donors had more naive CD4+ cells and higher diversity than aged donors. Older age went with lower TCR beta diversity per million T cells, in a roughly linear way.

CDR1 is MGHDK, CDR2 SYGVNS, per germline. The CDR3 loop spans 14 amino acids. V lost 4 bases, J lost 7 bases, and 16 bases lay in between. Combining a sample-barcoded 5' primer with a J-beta primer mix, a second PCR ran for about 7 to 11 cycles. Template switching added a 12-random-nucleotide identifier to every cDNA molecule. TCRdb itself ran the 5' RACE reads through MiXCR, one entry per CDR3 protein. The sample lists about 730,000 distinct CDR3 sequences; roughly 44% were seen once. The receptor was derived from an older woman in good health. Sequencing was carried out using blood. The V call is TRBV25-1, the J call TRBJ1-2; D perhaps matches TRBD1 (6 bases). CDR3 residues: CASSATTGGAGYTF. The CDR3 DNA is TGTGCCAGCAGTGCGACGACAGGTGGTGCTGGCTACACCTTC.